Detailed here is one T cell receptor beta chain. Its matching antigen is unknown. This record comes from a study of cytomegalovirus exposure and HLA in healthy donors. General study results and limits: Reportedly, fewer N-insertions than the roughly 690-donor mean appeared in an Asian-associated ancestry cluster in a later analysis. When analyzed later, a missense DCLRE1C variant was found to be linked to TCR beta V- and J-gene trimming. The study recorded 150 to 200 TCR beta chains that were cytomegalovirus-associated.

Use of 60 Vbeta and 13 Jbeta primers characterized the PCR. Clones were sequenced by immunoSEQ multiplex PCR, and TCRdb holds only the in-frame ones, with some missing. The table lists 130,000 or so clones, over 70% of them singletons. From germline, CDR1 is MDHEN and CDR2 SYDVKM. The J segment lost 3 bases and the V segment lost 4 bases, leaving 6 bases of the junction unmatched. The CDR3 is 15 residues long. This clonotype was obtained from a woman aged 40-49 years in good health and CMV-seropositive. Sequencing input: PBMCs. The rearrangement uses TRBV28 and TRBJ1-2, with 9 bases lining up with TRBD1. The CDR3 protein is CASSSDRTGDYGYTF. Written as DNA, the CDR3 is TGTGCCAGCAGTTCCGATCGGACAGGGGACTATGGCTACACCTTC.